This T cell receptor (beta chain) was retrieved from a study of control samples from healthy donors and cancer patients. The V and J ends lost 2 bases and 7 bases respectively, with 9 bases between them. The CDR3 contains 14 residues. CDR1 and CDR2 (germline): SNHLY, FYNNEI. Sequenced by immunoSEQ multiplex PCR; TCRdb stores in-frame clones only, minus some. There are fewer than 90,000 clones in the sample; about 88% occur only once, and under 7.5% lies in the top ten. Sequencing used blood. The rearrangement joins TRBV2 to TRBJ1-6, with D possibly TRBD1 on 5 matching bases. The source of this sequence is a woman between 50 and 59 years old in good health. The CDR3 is CASSESGGNSPLHF. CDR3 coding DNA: TGTGCCAGCAGTGAATCGGGGGGAAATTCACCCCTCCACTTT.